The 29 T cell receptor beta chains in this list originate from one sample, sequenced in a study of vaccination and CD4 T cells after COVID-19. These receptors' antigens are unknown. Researchers used the Oncomine TCR Beta short-read assay to sequence DNA from cultured CD4+ T cells. MiXCR, run by TCRdb on the PCR reads, gives a single entry per CDR3 protein. The top ten hold about 4% of the sample, which has about 20,000 distinct CDR3 sequences, 47% seen once. The treatment here: roughly nine-day PBMC culture with coronavirus spike peptide pools or control peptides (ViraFEST assay). This specimen consisted of CD4+ T cells from blood, cultured in vitro, obtained before SARS-CoV-2 vaccination. The receptors derive from a human donor who had recovered from COVID-19.

Only a few counts were recorded for this clonotype. The CDR3 DNA reads TGTGCCAGCCAGGACACCTACAATGAGCAGTTCTTC. This gives the protein CASQDTYNEQFF. This chain links TRBV6-1 with TRBJ2-1, with D possibly being TRBD1 (5 bases). This CDR3 spans 12 amino acids. CDR1 is MNHNS, CDR2 SASEGT, per germline. V dropped 8 bases and J dropped 2 bases, with 7 bases sitting between them.

The chain has TRBV19 and TRBJ2-7; 10 nucleotides line up with TRBD1. The J call may be incorrect, as the DNA end agrees better with TRBJ2-5. The germline V gene has CDR1 LNHDA and CDR2 SQIVND (reference sequence). The CDR3 is made up of 13 amino acids. The CDR3 DNA reads as TGTGCCAGTAGCGACAGGGGGCAGGAGACCCAGTACTTC. Amino acids: CASSDRGQETQYF.

This clonotype was seen a few times. The chain joins TRBV7-2 to TRBJ1-2, with 8 bases lining up with TRBD1. CDR1 and CDR2 (germline): SGHTA, FQGNSA. The J segment lost 4 bases and the V segment lost 7 bases, leaving 8 bases of the junction unmatched. CDR3 length: 14 amino acids. CDR3 in amino acids: CASNDGQGGYGYTF. The CDR3 DNA follows: TGTGCCAGCAACGACGGACAGGGAGGCTATGGCTACACCTTC.

The J gene is TRBJ2-7, the V gene TRBV20-1; 15 bases match TRBD2. CDR3 length equals 15 residues. The trim removed 5 bases at V and 8 bases at J, leaving 10 bases unmatched. CDR1 is DFQATT and CDR2 is SNEGSKA in the germline V gene (reference sequence). CDR3 DNA sequence: TGCAGTGCTGGCCGCCTAGGACTAGCGGGGGGGCAGCAGTACTTC. It specifies CSAGRLGLAGGQQYF.

This clonotype has only a few counts. The rearrangement joins TRBV6-2 or TRBV6-3 to TRBJ2-5; D possibly uses TRBD1 or TRBD2 (6 bases each). This CDR3 has 14 residues. Germline V lookup: CDR1 MNHEY, CDR2 SVGEGT. The V end lost 2 bases, the J end lost 5 bases, and 12 bases lay between the germline ends. The CDR3: CASSYLGGRETQYF. CDR3 bases: TGTGCCAGCAGTTACCTGGGGGGCAGGGAGACCCAGTACTTC.

This clonotype was detected only a few times. The chain has TRBV6-1 and TRBJ2-1; D may be TRBD2 (6 bases). Trimming left V 7 bases short and J 2 bases short, with 15 bases between. Germline CDR1 is MNHNS and CDR2 is SASEGT. The CDR3 runs to 15 residues. The CDR3 here is CASTISGAPYNEQFF. The CDR3 coding sequence is TGTGCCAGCACTATTTCGGGAGCGCCCTACAATGAGCAGTTCTTC.

Concerning this clonotype: A read error may account for a junction end that differs from germline. The chain has TRBV24-1 and TRBJ1-2; 7 positions agree with TRBD1. The CDR3 is 10 residues long. Germline CDR1 and CDR2: KGHDR and SFDVKD. This CDR3 reads CATSDRQGSF. CDR3 nucleotide sequence: TGTGCCACCAGTGATCGACAGGGCTCCTTC.

The J gene is TRBJ1-6, the V gene TRBV11-3, with a weak D call TRBD1 (5 bases). V lost 5 bases and J 5 bases, leaving 13 bases between the germline ends. The germline V gene encodes CDR1 SGHNT and CDR2 YENEEA. The CDR3 sequence is 15 residues long. CDR3: CASSPRDANNSPLHF. In nucleotides, the CDR3 is TGTGCCAGCAGCCCCCGGGACGCGAATAATTCACCCCTCCACTTT.

This clonotype has a handful of counts. CDR3 loop: CASSDGPGRGETQYF. The CDR3 bases are TGCGCCAGCAGTGACGGCCCTGGGCGAGGAGAGACCCAGTACTTC. This chain uses TRBV10-1 with TRBJ2-5; D uncertain. V gave up 3 bases and J gave up 4 bases, with 15 bases separating them. Germline values: CDR1 WNHNN, CDR2 SYGVQD (reference sequence). The CDR3 spans 15 residues.

This clonotype turned up a few times. This chain uses TRBV6-1 with TRBJ1-2; 8 nucleotides line up with TRBD1. V trimming: 7 bases; J trimming: 2 bases; junction bases outside the gene matches: 21. The CDR3 is 19 residues long. CDR1 is MNHNS and CDR2 is SASEGT in the germline V gene. CDR3 sequence: CASTTSFATTGATNYGYTF. The CDR3 coding sequence is TGTGCCAGCACCACCTCATTCGCGACGACAGGGGCAACAAACTATGGCTACACCTTC.

This clonotype has only one observation. V is TRBV20-1 and J is TRBJ2-7; 8 bases match TRBD2. Looked up from germline, CDR1 is DFQATT and CDR2 is SNEGSKA (reference sequence). This CDR3 region has 13 residues. Unmatched junction bases numbered 8, after V lost 3 bases and J lost 7 bases. CDR3 bases: TGCAGTGCTAGCACGGCTAGCGGGTATGAGCAGTACTTC. It codes for CSASTASGYEQYF.

The chain employs TRBV7-2 and TRBJ2-3; D gene ambiguous. With 5 bases removed from V and 3 bases from J, the gap between germline ends came to 12 bases. Germline CDR1 SGHTA, CDR2 FQGNSA. The CDR3 contains 14 residues. The CDR3: CASSPQTSTDTQYF. CDR3 nucleotides: TGTGCCAGCAGCCCTCAGACCTCGACAGATACGCAGTATTTT.

This chain connects TRBV7-2 to TRBJ2-3; 8 bases align to TRBD2. Per the germline V gene, CDR1 is SGHTA and CDR2 is FQGNSA. Trimming at V came to 4 bases and at J to 2 bases, leaving 14 bases not matched to a gene. The length of the CDR3 is 18 residues. CDR3: CASSWTGGGPPPTDTQYF. The CDR3 DNA sequence: TGTGCCAGCAGCTGGACCGGGGGGGGCCCCCCTCCCACAGATACGCAGTATTTT.

This sequence joins TRBV19 and TRBJ1-1, with D possibly being TRBD1 (5 bases). The CDR3 is 14 residues long. The V gene lost 3 bases and the J gene lost 1 base, with 9 bases spanning the gap. Germline CDR1 is LNHDA and CDR2 is SQIVND (reference sequence). DNA of the CDR3: TGTGCCAGTAGTATTAGGCAGGGGAACACTGAAGCTTTCTTT. It is translated as CASSIRQGNTEAFF.

The V call is TRBV7-3, the J call TRBJ1-6, with 7 bases matching TRBD1. Germline loops: CDR1 SGHTA, CDR2 FQGTGA. Losses at the gene ends were 5 bases for V and 7 bases for J; bases not matched to a gene: 5. CDR3 length equals 14 residues. The DNA of the CDR3 is TGTGCCAGCAGCCGGGGACAGTCCAATTCACCCCTCCACTTT. Its translation is CASSRGQSNSPLHF.

V usage is TRBV5-7 and J usage is TRBJ2-7; D might be TRBD1 or TRBD2, each matching 6 bases. Being an ORF, TRBV5-7 has a function that is uncertain. V was trimmed by 3 bases and J by 5 bases, leaving 15 bases between them. The CDR3 totals 14 residues. CDR3 amino acids: CASSWGAQVDEQYF. The CDR3 bases are TGTGCCAGCAGCTGGGGGGCGCAGGTGGACGAGCAGTACTTC.

The V call is TRBV19, the J call TRBJ1-6; a weak D match, TRBD1 (5 bases). CDR3 size: 14 residues. Trimming pared 9 bases from V and 5 bases from J, leaving 14 bases between. Germline V gene sequence: CDR1 LNHDA, CDR2 SQIVND (reference sequence). CDR3 in amino acids: CASTGTSNNSPLHF. The CDR3 DNA reads as TGTGCCAGCACCGGGACCTCAAATAATTCACCCCTCCACTTT. Full variable domain (outside the CDR3, taken from reference TRBV19 and TRBJ1-6): DGGITQSPKYLFRKEGQNVTLSCEQNLNHDAMYWYRQDPGQGLRLIYYSQIVNDFQKGDIAEGYSVSREKKESFPLTVTSAQKNPTAFYLCASTGTSNNSPLHFGNGTRLTVT.

V and J are TRBV20-1 and TRBJ1-3; 7 positions match TRBD1. This CDR3 is 14 amino acids long. Germline V gives CDR1 DFQATT, CDR2 SNEGSKA (reference sequence). V lost 5 bases to trimming and J lost 2 bases; unmatched junction nucleotides: 6. The CDR3, as DNA: TGCAGTGCTTCAGAACAGGGGACTGGAAACACCATATATTTT. The encoded protein is CSASEQGTGNTIYF.

V and J are TRBV6-2 or TRBV6-3 and TRBJ2-7; 10 bases map to TRBD2. Unmatched junction bases numbered 5, after V lost 6 bases and J lost 3 bases. Germline V gene sequence: CDR1 MNHEY, CDR2 SVGEGT. The length of the CDR3 is 14 residues. The CDR3 bases are TGTGCCAGCAGGGCAGCGGGAGGGGGCTACGAGCAGTACTTC. Its translation is CASRAAGGGYEQYF.

The chain uses TRBV7-2 and TRBJ2-1; 15 bases fit TRBD2. V shed 7 bases and J 7 bases; nucleotides not matched to a gene: 11. Per the germline V gene, CDR1 is SGHTA and CDR2 is FQGNSA. CDR3 length: 17 amino acids. This CDR3 is CASIYPGLAGGGNEQFF. Written as DNA, the CDR3 is TGTGCCAGCATCTACCCGGGACTAGCGGGAGGAGGGAATGAGCAGTTCTTC.

This clonotype has a handful of counts. The chain is built from TRBV7-3 and TRBJ2-3; TRBD2 might be the D (6 bases). Germline V gives CDR1 SGHTA, CDR2 FQGTGA. The CDR3 runs to 14 residues. Trimming took off 5 bases at V and 4 bases at J, with 13 bases between the two ends. CDR3 residues: CASSLGGFSDTQYF. CDR3 coding DNA: TGTGCCAGCAGCCTAGGAGGGTTTTCAGATACGCAGTATTTT.

This clonotype was detected a few times. The CDR3 loop is CASSAVRDSPASQPQHF. The CDR3 DNA follows: TGTGCCAGTAGTGCCGTCCGGGACAGCCCCGCGAGTCAGCCCCAGCATTTT. The chain is built from TRBV19 and TRBJ1-5; 7 bases match TRBD1. The junction had 16 bases not matched to a gene; V was cut back by 5 bases and J by 6 bases. CDR1 and CDR2 from the germline V gene are LNHDA and SQIVND (reference sequence). The CDR3 loop spans 17 amino acids.

The chain couples TRBV4-2 to TRBJ1-3, with a weak D call TRBD1 (6 bases). V dropped 0 bases and J dropped 4 bases, with 10 bases sitting between them. This CDR3 comprises 15 residues. The germline V gene encodes CDR1 LGHNA and CDR2 YNFKEQ. For the CDR3, the DNA is TGTGCCAGCAGCCAAGATAATACAGGGGGAAACACCATATATTTT. This sequence encodes CASSQDNTGGNTIYF.

This clonotype was recorded only once. The chain links TRBV4-1 to TRBJ2-1, with 11 bases that match TRBD2. V lost 4 bases to trimming and J lost 1 base; unmatched junction nucleotides: 3. Germline CDR1 and CDR2: MGHRA and YSYEKL. There are 16 residues in the CDR3. DNA for the CDR3: TGCGCCAGCAGCCTTCGGACTAGCGGGTCCTACAATGAGCAGTTCTTC. This translates into CASSLRTSGSYNEQFF.

The rearrangement joins TRBV7-2 to TRBJ2-3, with D maybe TRBD1 (5 bases). CDR3 size: 16 residues. V was shortened by 5 bases and J by 2 bases, with 17 bases between the two germline ends. CDR1 and CDR2 (germline): SGHTA, FQGNSA. The CDR3 reads CASSLPGARHTDTQYF. In DNA form, the CDR3 reads TGTGCCAGCAGCCTCCCTGGGGCCCGGCACACAGATACGCAGTATTTT.

The V and J genes are TRBV7-3 and TRBJ2-3; D may be TRBD1 (6 bases). The V and J ends lost 3 bases and 0 bases respectively, with 10 bases between them. CDR3 length: 15 amino acids. Germline CDR1 is SGHTA and CDR2 is FQGTGA. CDR3 DNA: TGTGCCAGCAGCTTGACAGGACTGAGCACAGATACGCAGTATTTT. Amino acids: CASSLTGLSTDTQYF.

This chain connects TRBV19 to TRBJ2-7; a possible D gene is TRBD1 (6 bases). The V end was cut by 3 bases, the J end by 7 bases, with 19 bases between. Germline assignment: CDR1 LNHDA and CDR2 SQIVND (reference sequence). The CDR3 sequence is 15 residues long. This CDR3 reads CASSIGPRGIGEQYF. CDR3 coding DNA: TGTGCCAGTAGTATCGGACCTAGGGGGATCGGAGAGCAGTACTTC.

The V gene is TRBV19, the J gene TRBJ2-3, with D unclear. V lost 0 bases and J 2 bases, leaving 9 bases between the germline ends. Germline values: CDR1 LNHDA, CDR2 SQIVND (reference sequence). CDR3 length equals 15 residues. For the CDR3, the DNA is TGTGCCAGTAGTATAGATCGGCAGTCCACAGATACGCAGTATTTT. This translates into CASSIDRQSTDTQYF.

This clonotype was seen more than once but under ten times. The chain has TRBV20-1 and TRBJ2-3; 10 bases are a match to TRBD2. The CDR3 is 16 residues long. V shed 6 bases, J shed 0 bases, and the junction held 9 bases outside the gene matches. Germline V gene sequence: CDR1 DFQATT, CDR2 SNEGSKA (reference sequence). CDR3 loop: CSAEPAGGRSTDTQYF. The CDR3 nucleotides are TGCAGTGCCGAACCAGCGGGGGGGCGTAGCACAGATACGCAGTATTTT.